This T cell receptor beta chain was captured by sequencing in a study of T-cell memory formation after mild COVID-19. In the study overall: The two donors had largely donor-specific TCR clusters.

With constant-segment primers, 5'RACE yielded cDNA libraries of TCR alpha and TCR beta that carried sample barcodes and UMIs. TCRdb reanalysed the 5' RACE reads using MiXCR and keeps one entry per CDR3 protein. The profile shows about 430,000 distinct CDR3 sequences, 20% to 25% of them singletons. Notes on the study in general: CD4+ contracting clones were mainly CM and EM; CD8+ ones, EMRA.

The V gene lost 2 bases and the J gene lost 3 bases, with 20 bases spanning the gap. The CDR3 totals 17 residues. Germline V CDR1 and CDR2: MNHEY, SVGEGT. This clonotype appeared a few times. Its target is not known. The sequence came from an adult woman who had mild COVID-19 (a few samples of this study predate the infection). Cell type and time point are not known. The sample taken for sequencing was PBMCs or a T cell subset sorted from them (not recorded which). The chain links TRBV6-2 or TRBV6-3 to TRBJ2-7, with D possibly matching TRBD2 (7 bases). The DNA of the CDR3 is TGTGCCAGCAGTTACACGCCAGGGGCGGGAGTTGGCTACGAGCAGTACTTC. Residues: CASSYTPGAGVGYEQYF.